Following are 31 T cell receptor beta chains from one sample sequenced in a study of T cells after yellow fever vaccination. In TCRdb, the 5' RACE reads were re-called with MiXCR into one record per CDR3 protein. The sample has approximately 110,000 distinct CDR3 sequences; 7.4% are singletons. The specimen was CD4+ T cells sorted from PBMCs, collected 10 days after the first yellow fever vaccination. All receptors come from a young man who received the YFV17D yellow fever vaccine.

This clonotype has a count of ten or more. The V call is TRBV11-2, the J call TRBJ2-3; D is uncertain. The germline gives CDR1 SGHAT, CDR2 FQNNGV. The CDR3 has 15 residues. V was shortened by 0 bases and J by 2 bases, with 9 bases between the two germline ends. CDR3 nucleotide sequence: TGTGCCAGCAGCTTAGATATCACTATCACAGATACGCAGTATTTT. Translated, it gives CASSLDITITDTQYF.

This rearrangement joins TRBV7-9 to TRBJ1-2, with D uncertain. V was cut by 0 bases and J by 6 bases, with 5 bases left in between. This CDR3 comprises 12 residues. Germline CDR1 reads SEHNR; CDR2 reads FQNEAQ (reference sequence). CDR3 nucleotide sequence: TGTGCCAGCAGCTTAGCAGGGCATGGCTACACCTTC. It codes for CASSLAGHGYTF.

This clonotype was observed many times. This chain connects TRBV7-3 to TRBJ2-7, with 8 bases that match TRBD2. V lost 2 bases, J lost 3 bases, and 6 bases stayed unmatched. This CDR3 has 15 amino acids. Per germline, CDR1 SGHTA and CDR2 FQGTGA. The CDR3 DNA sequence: TGTGCCAGCAGCTTATCAGGACGGGGGGGCTACGAGCAGTACTTC. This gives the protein CASSLSGRGGYEQYF.

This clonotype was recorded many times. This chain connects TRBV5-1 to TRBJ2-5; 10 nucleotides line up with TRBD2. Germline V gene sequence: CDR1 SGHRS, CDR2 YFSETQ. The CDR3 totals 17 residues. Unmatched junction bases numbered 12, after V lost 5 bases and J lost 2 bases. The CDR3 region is CASSLTRTSGTQETQYF. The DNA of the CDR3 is TGCGCCAGCAGTTTAACAAGGACTAGCGGAACTCAAGAGACCCAGTACTTC.

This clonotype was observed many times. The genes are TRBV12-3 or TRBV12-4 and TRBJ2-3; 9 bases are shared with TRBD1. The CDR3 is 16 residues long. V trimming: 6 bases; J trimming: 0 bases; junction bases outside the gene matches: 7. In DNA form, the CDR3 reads TGTGCCAGCAGCCGTCGGGACAGGGCCAGCACAGATACGCAGTATTTT. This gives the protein CASSRRDRASTDTQYF.

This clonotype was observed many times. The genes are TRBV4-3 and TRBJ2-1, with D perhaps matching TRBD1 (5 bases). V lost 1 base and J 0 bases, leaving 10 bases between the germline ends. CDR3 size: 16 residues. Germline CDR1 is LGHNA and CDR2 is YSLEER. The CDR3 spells CASSQVGRNSYNEQFF. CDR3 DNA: TGCGCCAGCAGCCAAGTGGGGCGCAACTCCTACAATGAGCAGTTCTTC.

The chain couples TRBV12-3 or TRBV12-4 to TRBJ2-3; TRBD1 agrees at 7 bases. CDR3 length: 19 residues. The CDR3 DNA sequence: TGTACCTGCAGCACTGACAGGGTCTCTCAAAGCCACGATGCCGATACGCAGTATTTT. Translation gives CTCSTDRVSQSHDADTQYF.

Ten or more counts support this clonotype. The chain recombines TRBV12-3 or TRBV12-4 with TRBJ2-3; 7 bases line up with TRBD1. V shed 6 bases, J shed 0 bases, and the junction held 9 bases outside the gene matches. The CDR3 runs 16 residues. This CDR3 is CASSLLTGSSTDTQYF. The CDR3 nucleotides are TGTGCCAGCAGCCTTTTGACAGGGTCTAGCACAGATACGCAGTATTTT.

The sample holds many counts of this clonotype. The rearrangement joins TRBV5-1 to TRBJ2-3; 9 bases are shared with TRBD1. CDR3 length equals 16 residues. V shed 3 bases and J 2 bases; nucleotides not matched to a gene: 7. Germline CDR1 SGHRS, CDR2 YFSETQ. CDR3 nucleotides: TGCGCCAGCAGCTCCACAACAGGGGGCCCCACAGATACGCAGTATTTT. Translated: CASSSTTGGPTDTQYF.

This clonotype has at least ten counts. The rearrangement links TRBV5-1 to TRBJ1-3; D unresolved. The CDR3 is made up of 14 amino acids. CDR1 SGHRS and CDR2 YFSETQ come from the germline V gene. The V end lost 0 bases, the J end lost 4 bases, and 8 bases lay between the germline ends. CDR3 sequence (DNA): TGCGCCAGCAGCTTGGGACAACAGGGAAACACCATATATTTT. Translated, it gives CASSLGQQGNTIYF.

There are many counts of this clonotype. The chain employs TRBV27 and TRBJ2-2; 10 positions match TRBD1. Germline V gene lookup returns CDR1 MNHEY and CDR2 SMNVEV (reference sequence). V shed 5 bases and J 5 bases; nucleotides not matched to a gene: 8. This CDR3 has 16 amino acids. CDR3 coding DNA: TGTGCCAGCAGTGCGAGACAGGGGGCGCGAACCGGGGAGCTGTTTTTT. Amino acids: CASSARQGARTGELFF.

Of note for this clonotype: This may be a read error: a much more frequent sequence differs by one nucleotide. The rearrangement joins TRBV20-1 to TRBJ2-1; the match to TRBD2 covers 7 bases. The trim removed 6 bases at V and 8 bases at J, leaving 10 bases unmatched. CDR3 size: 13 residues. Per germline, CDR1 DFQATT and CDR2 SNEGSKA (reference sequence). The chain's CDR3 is CSAFSGGSDEQFF. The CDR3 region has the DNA TGCAGTGCCTTTTCGGGGGGAAGCGATGAGCAGTTCTTC.

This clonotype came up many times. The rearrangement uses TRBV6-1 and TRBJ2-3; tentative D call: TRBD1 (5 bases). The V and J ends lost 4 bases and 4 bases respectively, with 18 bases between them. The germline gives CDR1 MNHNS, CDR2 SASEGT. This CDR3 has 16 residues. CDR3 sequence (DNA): TGTGCCAGCAGTGGAGACTGGAGCCGACAGTCAGATACGCAGTATTTT. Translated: CASSGDWSRQSDTQYF.

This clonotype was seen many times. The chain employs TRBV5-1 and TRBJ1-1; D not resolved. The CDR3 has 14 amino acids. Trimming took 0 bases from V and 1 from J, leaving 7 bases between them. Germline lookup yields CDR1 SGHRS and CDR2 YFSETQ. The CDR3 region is CASSLDSWNTEAFF. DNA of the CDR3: TGCGCCAGCAGCTTGGACAGCTGGAACACTGAAGCTTTCTTT.

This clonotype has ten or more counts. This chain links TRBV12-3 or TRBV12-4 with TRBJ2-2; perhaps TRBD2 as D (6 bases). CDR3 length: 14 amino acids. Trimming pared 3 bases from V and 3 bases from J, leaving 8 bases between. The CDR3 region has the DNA TGTGCCAGCAGTTTGTCGGGGGACACCGGGGAGCTGTTTTTT. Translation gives CASSLSGDTGELFF.

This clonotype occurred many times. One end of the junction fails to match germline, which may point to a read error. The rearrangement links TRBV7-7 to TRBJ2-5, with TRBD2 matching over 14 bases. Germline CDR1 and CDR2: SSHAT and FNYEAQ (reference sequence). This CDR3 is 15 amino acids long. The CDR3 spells CASSPRTSGGTTQYF. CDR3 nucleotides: TGTGCTAGCAGCCCCAGGACTAGCGGGGGGACGACCCAGTACTTC.

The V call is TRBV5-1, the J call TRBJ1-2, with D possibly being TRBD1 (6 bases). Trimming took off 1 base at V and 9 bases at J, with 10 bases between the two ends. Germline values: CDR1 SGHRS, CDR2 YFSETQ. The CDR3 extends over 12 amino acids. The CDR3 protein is CASSLSDRSYTF. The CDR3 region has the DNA TGCGCCAGCAGCTTGTCTGACAGGAGCTACACCTTC.

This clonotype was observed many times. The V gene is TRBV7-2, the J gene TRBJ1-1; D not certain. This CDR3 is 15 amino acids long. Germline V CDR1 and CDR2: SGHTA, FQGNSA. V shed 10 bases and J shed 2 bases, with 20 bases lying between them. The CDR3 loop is CATQASGSVNTEAFF. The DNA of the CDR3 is TGTGCCACCCAAGCTAGCGGATCGGTTAACACTGAAGCTTTCTTT.

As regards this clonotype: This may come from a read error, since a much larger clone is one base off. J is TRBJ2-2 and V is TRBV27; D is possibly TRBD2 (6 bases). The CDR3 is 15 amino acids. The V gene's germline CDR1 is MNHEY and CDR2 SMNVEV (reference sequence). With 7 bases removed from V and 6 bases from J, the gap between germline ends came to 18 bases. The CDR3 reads CASNRLGLSAGELFF. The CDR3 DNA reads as TGTGCCAGCAATAGGCTGGGACTGTCTGCCGGGGAGCTGTTTTTT.

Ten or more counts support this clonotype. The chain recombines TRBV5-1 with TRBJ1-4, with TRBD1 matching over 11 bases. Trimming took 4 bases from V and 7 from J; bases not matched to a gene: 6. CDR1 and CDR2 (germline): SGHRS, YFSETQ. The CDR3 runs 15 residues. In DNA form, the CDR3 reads TGCGCCAGCAGCCCCACCGGGACAGGGGGTGAAAAACTGTTTTTT. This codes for CASSPTGTGGEKLFF.

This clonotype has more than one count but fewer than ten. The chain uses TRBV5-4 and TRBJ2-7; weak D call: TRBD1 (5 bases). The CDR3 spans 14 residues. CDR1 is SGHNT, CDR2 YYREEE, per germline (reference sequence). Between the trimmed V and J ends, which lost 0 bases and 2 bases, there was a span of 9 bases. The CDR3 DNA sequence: TGTGCCAGCAGCTTGGGACAGCGAGCCTACGAGCAGTACTTC. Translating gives CASSLGQRAYEQYF.

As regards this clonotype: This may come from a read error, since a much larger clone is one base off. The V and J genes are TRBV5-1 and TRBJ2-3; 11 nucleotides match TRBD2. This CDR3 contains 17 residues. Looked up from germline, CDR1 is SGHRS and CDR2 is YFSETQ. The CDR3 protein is CVSSKYLSGGAADTQYF. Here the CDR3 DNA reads TGCGTCAGCAGCAAATACCTTAGCGGGGGGGCCGCAGATACGCAGTATTTT.

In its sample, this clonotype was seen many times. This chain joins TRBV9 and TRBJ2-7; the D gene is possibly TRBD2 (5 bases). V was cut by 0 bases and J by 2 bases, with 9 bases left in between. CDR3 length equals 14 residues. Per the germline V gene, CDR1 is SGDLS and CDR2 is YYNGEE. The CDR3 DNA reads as TGTGCCAGCAGCGTAGGCCGGGGAACCTACGAGCAGTACTTC. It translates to CASSVGRGTYEQYF.

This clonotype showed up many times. The CDR3 nucleotides read TGCAGTGCTAGAGATAACCGCCCCTACGAGCAGTACTTC. This translates into CSARDNRPYEQYF. This chain connects TRBV20-1 to TRBJ2-7; unclear D gene. Germline V CDR1 and CDR2: DFQATT, SNEGSKA (reference sequence). This CDR3 region has 13 residues. V lost 0 bases and J 2 bases, leaving 8 bases between the germline ends.

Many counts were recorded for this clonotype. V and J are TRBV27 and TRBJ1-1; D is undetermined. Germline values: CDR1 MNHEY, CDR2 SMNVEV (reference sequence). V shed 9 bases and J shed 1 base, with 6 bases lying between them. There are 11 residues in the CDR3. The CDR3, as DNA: TGTGCCAGTATGGGGAACACTGAAGCTTTCTTT. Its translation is CASMGNTEAFF.

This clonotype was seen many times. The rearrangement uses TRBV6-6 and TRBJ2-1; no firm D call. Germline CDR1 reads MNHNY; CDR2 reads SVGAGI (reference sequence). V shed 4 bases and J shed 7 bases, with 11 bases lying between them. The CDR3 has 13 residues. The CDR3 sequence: CASSFRPSNEQFF. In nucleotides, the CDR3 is TGTGCCAGCAGTTTCCGCCCCTCGAATGAGCAGTTCTTC.

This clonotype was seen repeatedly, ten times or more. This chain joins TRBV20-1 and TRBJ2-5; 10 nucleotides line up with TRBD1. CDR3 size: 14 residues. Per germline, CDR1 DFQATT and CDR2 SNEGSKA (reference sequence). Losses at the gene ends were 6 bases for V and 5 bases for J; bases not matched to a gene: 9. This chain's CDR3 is CSATWDRGGETQYF. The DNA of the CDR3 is TGCAGTGCCACATGGGACAGGGGAGGCGAGACCCAGTACTTC.

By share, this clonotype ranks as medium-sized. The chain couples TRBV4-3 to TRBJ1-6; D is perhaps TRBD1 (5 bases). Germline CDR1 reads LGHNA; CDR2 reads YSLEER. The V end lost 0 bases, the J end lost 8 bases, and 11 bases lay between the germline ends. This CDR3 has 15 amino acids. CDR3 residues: CASSQDQGRDSPLHF. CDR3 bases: TGCGCCAGCAGCCAAGATCAGGGTAGGGATTCACCCCTCCACTTT.

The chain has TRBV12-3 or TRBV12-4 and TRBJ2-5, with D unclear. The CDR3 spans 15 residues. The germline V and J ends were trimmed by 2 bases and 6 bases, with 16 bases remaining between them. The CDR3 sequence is CASSLSPNPRKTQYF. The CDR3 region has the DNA TGTGCCAGCAGTTTATCCCCAAACCCGAGGAAGACCCAGTACTTC.

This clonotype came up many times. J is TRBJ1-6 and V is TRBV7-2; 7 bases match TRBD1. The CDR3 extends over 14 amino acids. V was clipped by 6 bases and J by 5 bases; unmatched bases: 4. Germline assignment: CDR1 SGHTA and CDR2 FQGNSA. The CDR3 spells CASRKGQNNSPLHF. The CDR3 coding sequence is TGTGCCAGCAGGAAGGGACAGAATAATTCACCCCTCCACTTT.

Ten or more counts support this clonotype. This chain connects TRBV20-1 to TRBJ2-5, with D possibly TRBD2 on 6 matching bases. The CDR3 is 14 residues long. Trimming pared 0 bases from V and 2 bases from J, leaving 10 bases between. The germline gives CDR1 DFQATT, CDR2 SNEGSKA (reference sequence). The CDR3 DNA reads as TGCAGTGCTAGAGATGTGGGGGGACAAGAGACCCAGTACTTC. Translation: CSARDVGGQETQYF.